This T cell receptor beta chain was recorded in a study of blood T cells in healthy people across ages. This clonotype was counted ten times or more. Trimming removed 2 bases from V and 5 bases from J; junction bases left unmatched: 0. The CDR3 contains 13 residues. Alongside a J-beta primer mix, a sample-barcoded 5' primer served in a second PCR lasting 7 to 11 cycles. TCRdb passed the 5' RACE reads through MiXCR, listing each CDR3 protein once. The sample lists about 1.5 million distinct CDR3 sequences; approximately 39% were seen once. The receptor was derived from a woman younger than 30 in good health. This chain links TRBV12-3 or TRBV12-4 with TRBJ1-5; 7 bases agree with TRBD1. Sequencing was done on a sample of blood. The CDR3 nucleotides read TGTGCCAGCAGTTTAACAGGGGATCAGCCCCAGCATTTT. Translating it yields CASSLTGDQPQHF.